Each of the 2 T cell receptor beta chains below was sequenced from the same sample in a study of T-cell memory formation after mild COVID-19. MiXCR, run by TCRdb on the 5' RACE reads, gives a single entry per CDR3 protein. This sample has around 310,000 distinct CDR3 sequences; more than 15% occur once, and the top ten carry more than 20%. Sequenced material: PBMCs or a T cell subset sorted from them (not recorded which). Receptors were obtained from a young man who had mild COVID-19 (a few samples of this study predate the infection). Cell type and time point are not known.

This clonotype was counted many times. The genes are TRBV6-5 and TRBJ2-7, with unresolved D. The CDR3 sequence is 15 residues long. V dropped 4 bases and J dropped 5 bases, with 18 bases sitting between them. CDR1 MNHEY and CDR2 SVGAGI come from the germline V gene. The CDR3 loop reads CASSSRAELIHEQYV. CDR3 in DNA: TGTGCCAGCAGTTCCCGGGCCGAACTTATTCACGAGCAGTACGTC.

This chain connects TRBV5-4 to TRBJ2-5, with 10 bases aligning to TRBD1. The CDR3 has 15 residues. Germline CDR1 SGHNT, CDR2 YYREEE (reference sequence). Germline trimming cut 4 bases from V and 5 bases from J; bases unmatched to any gene: 8. The CDR3 loop reads CASSPGTGVGETQYF. CDR3 nucleotide sequence: TGTGCCAGCAGCCCCGGGACAGGGGTAGGGGAGACCCAGTACTTC.